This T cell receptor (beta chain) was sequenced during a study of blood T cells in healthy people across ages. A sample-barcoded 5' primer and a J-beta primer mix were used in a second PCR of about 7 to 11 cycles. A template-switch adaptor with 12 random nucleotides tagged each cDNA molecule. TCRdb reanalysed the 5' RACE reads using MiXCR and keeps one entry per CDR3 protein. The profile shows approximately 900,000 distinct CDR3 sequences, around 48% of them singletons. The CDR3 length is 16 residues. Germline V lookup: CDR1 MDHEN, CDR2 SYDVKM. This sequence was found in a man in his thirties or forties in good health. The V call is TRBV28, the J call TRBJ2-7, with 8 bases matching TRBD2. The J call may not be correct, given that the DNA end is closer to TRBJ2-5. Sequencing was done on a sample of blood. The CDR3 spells CASSLLRAGELVTQYF. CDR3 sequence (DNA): TGTGCCAGCAGTTTGCTTCGAGCGGGGGAACTCGTGACCCAGTACTTC.